This T cell receptor (beta chain) was sequenced in a study of T cells in Graves' hyperthyroidism and ophthalmopathy. Study details: Pretreatment peripheral blood was obtained at initial diagnosis.

Germline V gives CDR1 MNHEY, CDR2 SMNVEV (reference sequence). The CDR3 is 18 residues long. Trimming took off 6 bases at V and 4 bases at J, with 28 bases between the two ends. The cohort's ophthalmopathy patients, a group with duration under 3 months, had a Clinical Activity Score of at least 3 and a NOSPECS grade of at least 4. Uncontrolled infection, other autoimmune disease, pregnancy or lactation led to exclusion. This clonotype occurred many times. The antigen remains unidentified. The CDR3 regions of TCR beta were amplified from RNA transcripts. Primed by the HTBI set, a first-round RT-PCR was run on the TCR CDR3. TCRdb reprocessed the multiplex PCR reads via MiXCR and lists one record per CDR3 protein. This sample has approximately 300,000 distinct CDR3 sequences, with about 15% found just once. Study observations and caveats: Most expanded thyroid clonotypes above 0.001 also appeared in blood.

The specimen sequenced was blood. The sequence was obtained from a woman aged 55 to 70 with Graves' ophthalmopathy. The V call is TRBV27, the J call TRBJ2-7, with D possibly matching TRBD1 (5 bases). In nucleotides, the CDR3 is TGTGCCAGCAGCCTCCTAAGGGGTCCGAGACCAAGGAGTTACGAGCAGTACTTC. This sequence encodes CASSLLRGPRPRSYEQYF.